What follows are 10 T cell receptor beta chains derived from one specimen sequenced in a study of memory CD4+ T cells and cytomegalovirus serostatus. The sort gate was single viable CD3+CD4+CD8-CD45RO+ cells for memory CD4+ T cells. Profiled with immunoSEQ multiplex PCR; TCRdb holds only in-frame clones, not every one. The table shows 50,000 to 65,000 clones, with roughly three quarters occurring only once. Material for sequencing was memory CD4+ T cells from blood. These receptors originate from an adult in good health and CMV-seronegative.

The chain uses TRBV14 and TRBJ2-6, with a weak D call TRBD2 (7 bases). This CDR3 has 20 amino acids. CDR1 and CDR2 (germline): SGHDN, FVKESK. V lost 5 bases to trimming and J lost 2 bases, with 25 bases between them. CDR3 sequence: CASSFRPRLTGGPGANVLTF. CDR3 nucleotides: TGTGCCAGCAGCTTCCGCCCGCGACTTACGGGGGGCCCTGGGGCCAACGTCCTGACTTTC.

This clone was observed a single time. J is TRBJ1-4 and V is TRBV5-1; perhaps TRBD1 as D (5 bases). Germline V gene lookup returns CDR1 SGHRS and CDR2 YFSETQ. The CDR3 runs to 14 residues. V lost 3 bases and J lost 3, with 9 bases in between. In DNA, the CDR3 is TGCGCCAGCAGCTCGCAGGGTGCTAATGAAAAACTGTTTTTT. Its translation: CASSSQGANEKLFF.

This clone was seen just once. The chain employs TRBV29-1 and TRBJ2-7, with D perhaps matching TRBD2 (7 bases). This CDR3 is 13 amino acids long. CDR1 and CDR2 from the germline V gene are SQVTM and ANQGSEA. Between the trimmed V and J ends, which lost 8 bases and 5 bases, there was a span of 19 bases. CDR3 nucleotides: TGCAGCTTCGCGGGACGGGGGGCGCACGAGCAGTACTTC. Translated: CSFAGRGAHEQYF.

The chain couples TRBV4-2 to TRBJ1-4; 9 nucleotides agree with TRBD1. Germline V gene data show CDR1 as LGHNA and CDR2 as YNFKEQ. This CDR3 comprises 16 residues. V dropped 0 bases and J dropped 8; count of bases not matched to a gene: 7. For the CDR3, the DNA is TGTGCCAGCAGCCAAGAGACAGTAGACAGGGGGGAAAAACTGTTTTTT. This codes for CASSQETVDRGEKLFF.

This clone was counted between two and nine times. The rearrangement joins TRBV9 to TRBJ2-2; 8 bases are shared with TRBD1. V lost 3 bases and J lost 3; bases outside the gene matches: 7. The CDR3 totals 16 residues. The V gene's germline CDR1 is SGDLS and CDR2 YYNGEE. CDR3 sequence reads: CASSEDRVSDTGELFF. CDR3 in DNA: TGTGCCAGCAGCGAGGACAGGGTCTCGGACACCGGGGAGCTGTTTTTT.

This CDR3 reads CASSQDWGRYESYEQYF. The CDR3 DNA reads as TGCGCCAGCAGCCAAGATTGGGGGCGGTACGAGTCCTACGAGCAGTACTTC. J is TRBJ2-7 and V is TRBV4-1; TRBD1 is a possible D gene (6 bases). CDR1 is MGHRA and CDR2 is YSYEKL in the germline V gene. The CDR3 sequence is 17 residues long. The V end lost 0 bases, the J end lost 1 base, and 16 bases lay between the germline ends.

There are a few counts of this clone. The genes are TRBV21-1 and TRBJ2-1; the D call in the table, TRBD1, was not verified against the DNA. TRBV21-1 is noted as a pseudogene. This CDR3 contains 16 residues. The CDR3 DNA reads as TGTGCCAGCACTCCCCTGAGGGGGCCTACGAGGAATGAGCAGTTCTTC. This codes for CASTPLRGPTRNEQFF.

This clone was detected a few times. This rearrangement joins TRBV7-3 to TRBJ1-1; possible D gene TRBD1, 5 bases. The CDR3 length is 13 residues. Between the trimmed V and J ends, which lost 2 bases and 2 bases, there was a span of 6 bases. The germline gives CDR1 SGHTA, CDR2 FQGTGA. DNA of the CDR3: TGTGCCAGCAGCTTACAGGGAAACACTGAAGCTTTCTTT. Translating it yields CASSLQGNTEAFF.

This chain connects TRBV5-1 to TRBJ2-1; 8 bases map to TRBD1. The CDR3 consists of 16 residues. Looked up from germline, CDR1 is SGHRS and CDR2 is YFSETQ. The trim removed 0 bases at V and 6 bases at J, leaving 8 bases unmatched. CDR3 in amino acids: CASSLVSGQGLNEQFF. The CDR3 coding sequence is TGCGCCAGCAGCTTGGTCTCTGGACAGGGCCTCAATGAGCAGTTCTTC.

The genes are TRBV28 and TRBJ2-7; 11 nucleotides line up with TRBD2. CDR3 length: 16 residues. J gave up 1 base and V 6 bases, and 8 bases lay outside the gene matches. The V gene's germline CDR1 is MDHEN and CDR2 SYDVKM. CDR3: CASRRLAGSWSYEQYF. The CDR3 coding sequence is TGTGCCAGCAGGAGACTAGCGGGATCTTGGTCCTACGAGCAGTACTTC.